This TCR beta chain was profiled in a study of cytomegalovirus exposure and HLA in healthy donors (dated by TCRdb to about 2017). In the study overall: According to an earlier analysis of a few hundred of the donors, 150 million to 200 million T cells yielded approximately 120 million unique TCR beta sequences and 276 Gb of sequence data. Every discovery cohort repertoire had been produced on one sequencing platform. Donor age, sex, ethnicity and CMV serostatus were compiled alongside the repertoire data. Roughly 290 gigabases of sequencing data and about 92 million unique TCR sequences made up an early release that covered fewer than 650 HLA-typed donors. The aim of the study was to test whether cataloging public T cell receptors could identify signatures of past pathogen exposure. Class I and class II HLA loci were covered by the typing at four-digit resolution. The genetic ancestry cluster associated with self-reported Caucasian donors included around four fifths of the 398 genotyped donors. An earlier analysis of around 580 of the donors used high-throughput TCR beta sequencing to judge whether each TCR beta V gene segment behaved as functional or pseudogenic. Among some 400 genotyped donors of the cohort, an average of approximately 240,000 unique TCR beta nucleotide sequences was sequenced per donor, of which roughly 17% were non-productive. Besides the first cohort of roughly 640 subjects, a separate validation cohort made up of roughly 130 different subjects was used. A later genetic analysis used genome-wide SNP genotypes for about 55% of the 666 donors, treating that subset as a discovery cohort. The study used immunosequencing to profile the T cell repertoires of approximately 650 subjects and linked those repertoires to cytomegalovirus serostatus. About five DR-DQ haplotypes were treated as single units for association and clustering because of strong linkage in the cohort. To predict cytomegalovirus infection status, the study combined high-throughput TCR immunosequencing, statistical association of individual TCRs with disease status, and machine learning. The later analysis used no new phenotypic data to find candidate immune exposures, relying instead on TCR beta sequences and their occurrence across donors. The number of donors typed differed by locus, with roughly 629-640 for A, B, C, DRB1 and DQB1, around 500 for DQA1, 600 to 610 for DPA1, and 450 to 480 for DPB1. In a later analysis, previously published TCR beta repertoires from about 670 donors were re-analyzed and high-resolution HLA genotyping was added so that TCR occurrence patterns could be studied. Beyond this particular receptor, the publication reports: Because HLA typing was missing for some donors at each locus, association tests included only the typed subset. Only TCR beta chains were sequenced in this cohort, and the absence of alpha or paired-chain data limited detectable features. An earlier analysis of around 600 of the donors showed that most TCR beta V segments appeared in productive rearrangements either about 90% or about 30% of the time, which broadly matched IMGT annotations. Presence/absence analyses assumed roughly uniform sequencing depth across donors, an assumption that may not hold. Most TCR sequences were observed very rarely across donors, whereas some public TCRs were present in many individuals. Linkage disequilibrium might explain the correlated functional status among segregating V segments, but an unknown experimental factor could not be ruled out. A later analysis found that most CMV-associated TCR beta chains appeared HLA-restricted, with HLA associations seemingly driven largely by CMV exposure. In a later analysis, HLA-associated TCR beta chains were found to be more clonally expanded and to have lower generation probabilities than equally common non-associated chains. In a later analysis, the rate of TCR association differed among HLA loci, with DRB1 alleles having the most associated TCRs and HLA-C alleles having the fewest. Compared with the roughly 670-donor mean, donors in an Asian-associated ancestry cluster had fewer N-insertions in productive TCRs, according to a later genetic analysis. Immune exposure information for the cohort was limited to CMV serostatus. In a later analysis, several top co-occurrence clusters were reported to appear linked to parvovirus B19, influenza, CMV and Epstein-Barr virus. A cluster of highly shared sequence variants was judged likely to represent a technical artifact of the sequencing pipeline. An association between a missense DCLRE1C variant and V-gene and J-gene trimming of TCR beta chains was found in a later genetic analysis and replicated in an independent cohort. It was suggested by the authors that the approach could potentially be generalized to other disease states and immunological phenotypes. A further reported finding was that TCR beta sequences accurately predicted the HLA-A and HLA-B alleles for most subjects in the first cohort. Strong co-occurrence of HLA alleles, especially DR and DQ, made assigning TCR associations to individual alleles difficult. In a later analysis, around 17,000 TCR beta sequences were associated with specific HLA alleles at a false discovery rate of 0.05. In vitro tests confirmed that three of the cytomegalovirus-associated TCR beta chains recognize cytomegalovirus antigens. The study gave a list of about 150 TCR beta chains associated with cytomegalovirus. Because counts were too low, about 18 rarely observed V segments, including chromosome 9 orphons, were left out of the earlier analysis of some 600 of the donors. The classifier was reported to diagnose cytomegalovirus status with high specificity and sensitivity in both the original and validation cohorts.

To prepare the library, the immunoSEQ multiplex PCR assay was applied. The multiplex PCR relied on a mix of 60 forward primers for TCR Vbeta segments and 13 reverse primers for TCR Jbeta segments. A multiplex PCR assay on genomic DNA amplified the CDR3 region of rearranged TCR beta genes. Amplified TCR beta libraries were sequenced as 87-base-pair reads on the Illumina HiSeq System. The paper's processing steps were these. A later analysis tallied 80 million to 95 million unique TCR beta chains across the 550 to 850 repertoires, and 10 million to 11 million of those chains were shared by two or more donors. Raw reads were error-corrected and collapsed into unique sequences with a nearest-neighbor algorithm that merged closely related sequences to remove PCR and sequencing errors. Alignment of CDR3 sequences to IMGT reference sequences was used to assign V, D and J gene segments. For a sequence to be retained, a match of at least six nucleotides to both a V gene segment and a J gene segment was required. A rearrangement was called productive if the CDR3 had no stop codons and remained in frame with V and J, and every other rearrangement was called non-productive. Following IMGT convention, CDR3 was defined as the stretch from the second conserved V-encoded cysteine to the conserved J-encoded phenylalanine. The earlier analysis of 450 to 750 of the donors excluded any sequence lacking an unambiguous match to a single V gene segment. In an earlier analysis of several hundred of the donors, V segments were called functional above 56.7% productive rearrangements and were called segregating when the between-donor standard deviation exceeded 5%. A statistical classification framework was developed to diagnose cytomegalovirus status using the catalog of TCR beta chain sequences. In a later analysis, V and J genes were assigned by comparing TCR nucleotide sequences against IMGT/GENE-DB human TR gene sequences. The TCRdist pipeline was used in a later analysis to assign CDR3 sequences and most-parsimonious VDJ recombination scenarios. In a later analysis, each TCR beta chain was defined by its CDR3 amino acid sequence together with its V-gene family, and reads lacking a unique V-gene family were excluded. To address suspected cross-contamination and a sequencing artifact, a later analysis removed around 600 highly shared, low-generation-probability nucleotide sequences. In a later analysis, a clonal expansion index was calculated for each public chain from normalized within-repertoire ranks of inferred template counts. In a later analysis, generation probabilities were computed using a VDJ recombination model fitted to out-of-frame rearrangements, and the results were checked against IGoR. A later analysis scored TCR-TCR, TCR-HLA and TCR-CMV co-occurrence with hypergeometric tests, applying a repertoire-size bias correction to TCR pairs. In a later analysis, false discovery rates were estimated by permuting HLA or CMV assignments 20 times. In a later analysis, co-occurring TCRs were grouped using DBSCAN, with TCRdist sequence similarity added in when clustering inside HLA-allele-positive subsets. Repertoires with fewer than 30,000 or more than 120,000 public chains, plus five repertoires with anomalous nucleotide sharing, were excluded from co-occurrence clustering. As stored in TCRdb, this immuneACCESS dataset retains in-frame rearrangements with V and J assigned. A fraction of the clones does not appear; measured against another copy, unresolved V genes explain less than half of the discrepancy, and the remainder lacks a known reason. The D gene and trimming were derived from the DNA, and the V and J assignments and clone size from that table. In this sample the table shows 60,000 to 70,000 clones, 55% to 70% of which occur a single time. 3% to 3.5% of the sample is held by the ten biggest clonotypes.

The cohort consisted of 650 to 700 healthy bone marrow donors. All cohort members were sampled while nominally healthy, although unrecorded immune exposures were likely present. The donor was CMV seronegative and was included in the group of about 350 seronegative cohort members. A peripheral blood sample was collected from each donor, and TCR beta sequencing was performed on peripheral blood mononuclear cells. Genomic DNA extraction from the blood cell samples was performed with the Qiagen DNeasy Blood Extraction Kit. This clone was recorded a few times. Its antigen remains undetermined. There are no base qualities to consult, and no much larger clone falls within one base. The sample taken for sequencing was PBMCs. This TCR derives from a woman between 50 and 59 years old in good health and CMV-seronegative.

The DNA reads as follows: TGTGCCAGTAGTATACAGGGGGTGAACACTGAAGCTTTCTTT. Its translation reads: CASSIQGVNTEAFF. The receptor chain draws on TRBV19 and TRBJ1-1; 7 central nucleotides agree with TRBD1. Via the germline V gene (reference sequence), CDR1 is LNHDA and CDR2 SQIVND. The CDR3 sequence holds 14 residues, the cysteine and phenylalanine included. The read is trimmed to its CDR3 DNA, 42 bases read in frame from base 1. V is pruned by 2 bases and J by 0 bases, leaving 0 bases of the junction without a gene match.